Listed here are 26 T cell receptor beta chains from one sample, sequenced in a study of human T cells and chemical hapten exposure. One entry per CDR3 protein, called by TCRdb with MiXCR from the RACE reads. Among roughly 380,000 distinct CDR3 sequences listed, around 6% were seen once. As to time point: patch test 2, 6 weeks after DPC sensitization. Indicated treatment: therapeutic diphenylcyclopropenone sensitization with weekly scalp DPC. The sequencing used whole blood, collected in connection with sensitization to the hapten diphenylcyclopropenone (DPC). The receptors here all came from a woman aged 18-30 years with alopecia areata. Some clones in this sample may be carry-over from other donors' samples.

This clonotype was counted a few times. The chain combines TRBV3-1 with TRBJ1-5; no clear D gene. Germline-derived CDR1 and CDR2 are LGHDT and YNNKEL (reference sequence). Trimming cost V 5 bases and J 9 bases, with 14 bases left between them. There are 13 residues in the CDR3. The CDR3 here is CASSFTKEGPQHF. The CDR3 bases are TGTGCCAGCAGCTTCACGAAGGAGGGGCCCCAGCATTTT.

This clonotype was picked up a small number of times. The chain joins TRBV12-5 to TRBJ1-1; D not resolved. Trimming pared 0 bases from V and 6 bases from J, leaving 11 bases between. CDR1 is LGHNT and CDR2 is FRNRAP in the germline V gene. The CDR3 runs to 14 residues. The CDR3 is CASGLVEDGAEAFF. In nucleotides, the CDR3 is TGTGCTAGTGGTTTGGTAGAGGATGGGGCTGAAGCTTTCTTT.

This chain connects TRBV11-2 to TRBJ1-6; D is unclear. The V end lost 5 bases, the J end lost 10 bases, and 12 bases lay between the germline ends. The CDR3 is made up of 13 amino acids. Germline values: CDR1 SGHAT, CDR2 FQNNGV. The CDR3 DNA is TGTGCCAGCAGCCTTACCCAAAACTCACCCCTCCACTTT. It is translated as CASSLTQNSPLHF.

This clonotype showed up just a few times. The rearrangement links TRBV5-1 to TRBJ1-5; possibly TRBD1 for D (5 bases). Germline V lookup: CDR1 SGHRS, CDR2 YFSETQ. The CDR3 consists of 15 residues. V lost 4 bases, J lost 1 base, and 12 bases lay in between. CDR3 loop: CASSPSGESNQPQHF. The CDR3 region has the DNA TGCGCCAGCAGCCCGTCGGGGGAAAGCAATCAGCCCCAGCATTTT. Together with reference TRBV5-1 and TRBJ1-5, the CDR3 gives the full variable domain: KAGVTQTPRYLIKTRGQQVTLSCSPISGHRSVSWYQQTPGQGLQFLFEYFSETQRNKGNFPGRFSGRQFSNSRSEMNVSTLELGDSALYLCASSPSGESNQPQHFGDGTRLSIL.

This clonotype was recorded once. A read error may explain this, as a much larger clone is one base away. CDR3 sequence reads: CSASGGRIDTQYF. CDR3 nucleotide sequence: TGCAGTGCTAGCGGGGGCCGCATAGATACGCAGTATTTT. The chain combines TRBV20-1 with TRBJ2-3; either TRBD1 or TRBD2 may fit D (6 bases each). CDR1 is DFQATT, CDR2 SNEGSKA, per germline (reference sequence). Trimming left V 3 bases short and J 5 bases short, with 12 bases between. CDR3 length equals 13 residues.

The CDR3: CASSYGPGGNQPQHF. The DNA of the CDR3 is TGCGCCAGCAGCTATGGACCTGGGGGCAATCAGCCCCAGCATTTT. The V call is TRBV5-1, the J call TRBJ1-5, with unresolved D. In germline, CDR1 is SGHRS, CDR2 YFSETQ. Between the trimmed V and J ends, which lost 3 bases and 2 bases, there was a span of 12 bases. This CDR3 is 15 amino acids long.

This clonotype was counted ten times or more. The V and J genes are TRBV10-3 and TRBJ1-1; a weak D match, TRBD1 (6 bases). Germline assignment: CDR1 ENHRY and CDR2 SYGVKD. The CDR3 has 16 residues. V was pared by 7 bases and J by 4 bases, with 22 bases between. CDR3 bases: TGTGCCATCACAAGCTCAGACGGGGGCGGGAGCACTGAAGCTTTCTTT. It codes for CAITSSDGGGSTEAFF.

This clonotype was found a few times. V usage is TRBV12-5 and J usage is TRBJ1-1; D ambiguous. The CDR3 is made up of 12 amino acids. Germline CDR1 and CDR2: LGHNT and FRNRAP. The ends were cut back, 3 bases at V and 5 bases at J, with 7 bases in the middle. The CDR3 DNA reads as TGTGCTAGTGGTTTATGGGGAACTGAAGCTTTCTTT. It translates to CASGLWGTEAFF.

In this sample, this clonotype turned up many times. A much bigger clone sits one base away, suggesting this may be a read error. The rearrangement uses TRBV4-2 and TRBJ1-1; D perhaps matches TRBD1 (6 bases). Trimming shortened V by 6 bases and J by 4 bases, and 12 bases separated the two germline ends. In germline, CDR1 is LGHNA, CDR2 YNFKEQ. This CDR3 has 13 amino acids. Written as DNA, the CDR3 is TGTGCCAGCAGACAACAGGGCGGCACTGAAGCTTTCTTT. This sequence encodes CASRQQGGTEAFF.

This clonotype was recorded many times. This chain uses TRBV29-1 with TRBJ1-3, with D hard to call. CDR3 length: 11 residues. Trimming left V 6 bases short and J 2 bases short, with 5 bases between. Germline V gene data show CDR1 as SQVTM and CDR2 as ANQGSEA. The CDR3 here is CSVSTGNTIYF. CDR3 coding DNA: TGCAGCGTCTCCACTGGAAACACCATATATTTT.

There are a few counts of this clonotype. The chain joins TRBV2 to TRBJ1-6, with TRBD1 as a possible D gene (6 bases). V lost 1 base and J lost 7, with 14 bases in between. Germline V gene sequence: CDR1 SNHLY, CDR2 FYNNEI. The CDR3 consists of 16 residues. The CDR3 sequence is CASSEGQVWDNSPLHF. DNA of the CDR3: TGTGCCAGCAGTGAAGGACAGGTTTGGGACAATTCACCCCTCCACTTT. Based on the CDR3 plus reference TRBV2 and TRBJ1-6, the full variable domain is EPEVTQTPSHQVTQMGQEVILRCVPISNHLYFYWYRQILGQKVEFLVSFYNNEISEKSEIFDDQFSVERPDGSNFTLKIRSTKLEDSAMYFCASSEGQVWDNSPLHFGNGTRLTVT.

This rearrangement joins TRBV10-3 to TRBJ2-7, with no clear D. V shed 3 bases and J shed 3 bases, with 6 bases lying between them. Germline lookup yields CDR1 ENHRY and CDR2 SYGVKD. The CDR3 covers 12 residues. As DNA, the CDR3 is TGTGCCATCAGTGACAGGAACTACGAGCAGTACTTC. Its translation: CAISDRNYEQYF.

This clonotype was seen more than once but under ten times. V gene TRBV7-9 combines with J gene TRBJ1-2; 11 bases fit TRBD1. V shed 5 bases and J 5 bases; nucleotides not matched to a gene: 13. Germline values: CDR1 SEHNR, CDR2 FQNEAQ (reference sequence). This CDR3 spans 17 amino acids. Here the CDR3 reads CASSPNNPGTGGYGYTF. In DNA, the CDR3 is TGTGCCAGCAGCCCAAATAACCCCGGGACAGGGGGTTATGGCTACACCTTC.

This clonotype was counted only a few times. The V and J genes are TRBV6-5 and TRBJ1-4; D perhaps matches TRBD1 (5 bases). Trimming removed 10 bases from V and 4 bases from J, with 10 bases in between. CDR1 is MNHEY, CDR2 SVGAGI, per germline. The CDR3 sequence is 12 residues long. CDR3 protein: CATRDDNEKLFF. Here the CDR3 DNA reads TGTGCCACCAGGGACGATAATGAAAAACTGTTTTTT.

V usage is TRBV19 and J usage is TRBJ1-4, with a tentative D call TRBD1 (5 bases). CDR3 size: 13 residues. V was trimmed by 6 bases and J by 5 bases, leaving 10 bases between them. Germline loops: CDR1 LNHDA, CDR2 SQIVND (reference sequence). This chain's CDR3 is CASRTAGNEKLFF. CDR3 nucleotides: TGTGCCAGTAGGACAGCCGGCAATGAAAAACTGTTTTTT.

In its sample, this clonotype was seen many times. The gene calls are TRBV3-1 and TRBJ1-2; the D gene is possibly TRBD1 (5 bases). The V end lost 1 base, the J end lost 3 bases, and 12 bases lay between the germline ends. Germline assignment: CDR1 LGHDT and CDR2 YNNKEL (reference sequence). The CDR3 extends over 15 amino acids. As DNA, the CDR3 is TGTGCCAGCAGCCAAGGACCGTGGGGGGACTATGGCTACACCTTC. The encoded protein is CASSQGPWGDYGYTF.

This clonotype has ten or more counts. V and J are TRBV4-1 and TRBJ1-1, with no clear D. Trimming stripped 2 bases from V and 0 bases from J, with 13 bases between. From germline, CDR1 is MGHRA and CDR2 YSYEKL. The CDR3 extends over 16 amino acids. DNA of the CDR3: TGCGCCAGCAGCCAAAGCGTGGGCGGGCTGAACACTGAAGCTTTCTTT. Its translation: CASSQSVGGLNTEAFF.

The rearrangement uses TRBV28 and TRBJ2-7; 11 positions match TRBD1. CDR1 MDHEN and CDR2 SYDVKM come from the germline V gene. Trimming cost V 7 bases and J 0 bases; bases outside gene matches: 8. The CDR3 has 16 residues. CDR3 region: CASKSGTGGVSYEQYF. The DNA for the CDR3 is TGTGCCAGCAAATCAGGGACAGGGGGTGTCTCCTACGAGCAGTACTTC.

This clonotype was detected only a few times. V gene TRBV6-1 combines with J gene TRBJ1-2; possible D gene TRBD1, 6 bases. Per the germline V gene, CDR1 is MNHNS and CDR2 is SASEGT. The CDR3 loop spans 17 amino acids. The V and J ends lost 5 bases and 1 base respectively, with 20 bases between them. CDR3 DNA sequence: TGTGCCAGCAGTATGGAACCGGACAGACCGAATAACTATGGCTACACCTTC. Its translation: CASSMEPDRPNNYGYTF.

The chain has TRBV29-1 and TRBJ1-3; no clear D. Trimming pared 4 bases from V and 3 bases from J, leaving 4 bases between. CDR1 and CDR2 from the germline V gene are SQVTM and ANQGSEA. CDR3 length: 11 residues. Written as DNA, the CDR3 is TGCAGCGTTGTGAGTGGAAACACCATATATTTT. Protein: CSVVSGNTIYF.

This clonotype was recorded many times. The chain is built from TRBV7-9 and TRBJ1-6; 8 bases agree with TRBD1. The CDR3 totals 15 residues. V lost 3 bases and J lost 9; bases outside the gene matches: 7. Germline assignment: CDR1 SEHNR and CDR2 FQNEAQ (reference sequence). CDR3 sequence (DNA): TGTGCCAGCAGCTTCCCCCGACAGGGGAGTTCACCCCTCCACTTT. Translation gives CASSFPRQGSSPLHF.

This clonotype has more than one count but fewer than ten. The chain combines TRBV10-3 with TRBJ1-2; the match to TRBD1 covers 9 bases. V lost 10 bases, J lost 2 bases, and 11 bases stayed unmatched. CDR3 size: 15 residues. Germline CDR1 is ENHRY and CDR2 is SYGVKD. CDR3 nucleotides: TGTGCCACCCAGGGACAGGGCCCTAACAACTATGGCTACACCTTC. It is translated as CATQGQGPNNYGYTF.

This clonotype was seen ten or more times. The chain carries TRBV29-1 and TRBJ1-2; tentatively, D is TRBD1 (6 bases). Trimming left V 6 bases short and J 2 bases short, with 37 bases between. The CDR3 sequence is 21 residues long. The germline V gene encodes CDR1 SQVTM and CDR2 ANQGSEA. The CDR3 loop reads CSVTQTTGLPPQTFANYGYTF. The CDR3 DNA is TGCAGCGTCACCCAAACGACAGGACTACCACCCCAAACGTTTGCAAACTATGGCTACACCTTC.

This clonotype showed up just a few times. The rearrangement uses TRBV20-1 and TRBJ2-2; D may match TRBD1 or TRBD2 (6 bases each). Germline CDR1 reads DFQATT; CDR2 reads SNEGSKA (reference sequence). The CDR3 runs to 12 residues. The CDR3 region has the DNA TGCAGCCCTTGTCGGGGGCAGATGGAGCTGTTTTTT. Amino acid sequence: CSPCRGQMELFF.

CDR3 amino acids: CASSPDRLSEKLFF. Written as DNA, the CDR3 is TGTGCCAGCAGTCCGGACAGGTTGAGCGAAAAACTGTTTTTT. This chain connects TRBV14 to TRBJ1-4, with 7 bases matching TRBD1. This CDR3 region has 14 residues. The trim removed 6 bases at V and 8 bases at J, leaving 9 bases unmatched. Germline V gene data show CDR1 as SGHDN and CDR2 as FVKESK.

Only a few counts were recorded for this clonotype. The genes are TRBV12-3 or TRBV12-4 and TRBJ1-3; D is ambiguous. The CDR3 runs 15 residues. V was cut by 1 base and J by 2 bases, with 9 bases left in between. The CDR3 sequence: CASSLGEPAGNTIYF. CDR3 sequence (DNA): TGTGCCAGCAGTTTAGGAGAACCTGCTGGAAACACCATATATTTT.